This TCR beta chain stems from a study of early T cells in non-severe SARS-CoV-2 infection. Findings and limits, study-wide: The study's VDJdb matching favored anti-spike CD8 responses and missed private and CD4 specificities.

TCRdb passed the 5' RACE reads through MiXCR, listing each CDR3 protein once. The table has about 64,000 distinct CDR3 sequences, more than 4% seen once. Per germline, CDR1 KGHDR and CDR2 SFDVKD. This CDR3 comprises 14 residues. V lost 7 bases to trimming and J lost 3 bases; unmatched junction nucleotides: 2. This clonotype was counted many times. Its antigen is unknown. The source of this sequence is an adult who was a healthcare worker with PCR-confirmed SARS-CoV-2 infection or an uninfected control (not recorded which). Sequenced: whole blood. This rearrangement joins TRBV24-1 to TRBJ2-2; the match to TRBD1 covers 9 bases. CDR3 loop: CATRRQGDTGELFF. In DNA, the CDR3 is TGTGCCACCAGGCGACAGGGGGACACCGGGGAGCTGTTTTTT.